This T cell receptor (beta chain) was sequenced during a study of regulatory T cells in long-lasting Graves disease. Notes on the study in general: Peripheral blood was the sole material, not thyroid tissue. Relative to new patients (approximately 1,000), persistent patients exhibited greater sharing of public clonotypes (more than 2,500). Repertoires from persistent disease leaned toward TRBV28, TRBJ1-2 and TRBJ2-5. With a small sample size, accuracy may have been reduced.

This CDR3 is 15 amino acids long. V dropped 0 bases and J dropped 4 bases, with 12 bases sitting between them. From germline, CDR1 is MGHRA and CDR2 YSYEKL. Of note for this clonotype: Its target is not known.

Arm-PCR with iRepertoire HTBI primers amplified the CDR3 regions for these TCR beta libraries. Using its own MiXCR run on the multiplex PCR reads, TCRdb lists one record per CDR3 protein. The sample has some 450,000 distinct CDR3 sequences, roughly a quarter seen once. Time point described: persistent/refractory GD, antithyroid drugs over 5 years with positive TRAb. Scientists built the TCR library using RNA that was extracted from PBMCs. This sequence originates from a female donor with Graves disease. The chain joins TRBV4-1 to TRBJ2-5; D is unresolved. The sample consisted of peripheral blood mononuclear cells (PBMCs), taken when the disease was refractory, from a patient treated with antithyroid drugs. CDR3 nucleotides: TGCGCCAGCAGCCAAGAAGAGACAAGGCGAGAGACCCAGTACTTC. Translated, it gives CASSQEETRRETQYF.